This entry features one T cell receptor (beta chain) sequence. The antigen is undetermined. The CDR3 length is 15 residues. The V end lost 0 bases, the J end lost 3 bases, and 12 bases lay between the germline ends. CDR1 LNHDA and CDR2 SQIVND come from the germline V gene (reference sequence). Profiling relied on immunoSEQ multiplex PCR, and the TCRdb table lists in-frame clones only, not all of them. The sample has about 110,000 clones; around 95% are singletons. The source of the sample is a study of cytomegalovirus exposure and HLA in healthy donors. Background on the study: The 110 or so validation repertoires were produced on the same platform as the roughly 690 repertoires of the first cohort. This was reported in a later analysis.

General observations from the study: The study listed 164 cytomegalovirus-associated TCR beta chains. A subsequent analysis found that TCR clusters from the first cohort also tended to co-occur in the 90 to 150 validation repertoires, with about 95% of cluster scores above 0.

Material: PBMCs. The TCR was taken from a woman younger than 30 in good health and CMV-seronegative. The chain links TRBV19 to TRBJ2-7; TRBD2 might be the D (5 bases). CDR3 sequence (DNA): TGTGCCAGTAGTATAGACCCGGGGTCTAACTACGAGCAGTACTTC. Its translation: CASSIDPGSNYEQYF.